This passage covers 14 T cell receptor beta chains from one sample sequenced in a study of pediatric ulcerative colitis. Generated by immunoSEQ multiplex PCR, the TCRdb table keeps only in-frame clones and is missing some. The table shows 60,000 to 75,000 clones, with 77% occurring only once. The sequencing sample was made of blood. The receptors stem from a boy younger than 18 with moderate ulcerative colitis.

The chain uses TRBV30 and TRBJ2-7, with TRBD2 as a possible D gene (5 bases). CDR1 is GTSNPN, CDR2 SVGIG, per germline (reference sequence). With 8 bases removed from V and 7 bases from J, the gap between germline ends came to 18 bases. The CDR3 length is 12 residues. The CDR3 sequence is CAQTRLAGEQYF. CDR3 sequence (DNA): TGTGCCCAGACGCGTCTAGCCGGGGAGCAGTACTTC.

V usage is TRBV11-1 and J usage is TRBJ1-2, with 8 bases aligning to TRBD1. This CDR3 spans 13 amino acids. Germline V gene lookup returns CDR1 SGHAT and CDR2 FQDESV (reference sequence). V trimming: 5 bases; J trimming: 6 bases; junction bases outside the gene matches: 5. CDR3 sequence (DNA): TGTGCCAGCAGCCCCAGGGGGCTAGATGGCTACACCTTC. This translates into CASSPRGLDGYTF.

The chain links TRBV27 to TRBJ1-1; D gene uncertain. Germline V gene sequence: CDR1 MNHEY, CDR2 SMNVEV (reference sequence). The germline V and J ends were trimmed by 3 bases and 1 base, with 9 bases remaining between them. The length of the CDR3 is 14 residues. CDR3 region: CASSFAGKNTEAFF. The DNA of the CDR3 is TGTGCCAGCAGTTTCGCCGGGAAGAACACTGAAGCTTTCTTT.

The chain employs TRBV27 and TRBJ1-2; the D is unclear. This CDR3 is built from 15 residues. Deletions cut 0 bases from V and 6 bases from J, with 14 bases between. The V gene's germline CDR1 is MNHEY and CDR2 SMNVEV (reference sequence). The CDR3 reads CASSLSRPGVDGYTF. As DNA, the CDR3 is TGTGCCAGCAGTTTATCGCGACCTGGAGTGGATGGCTACACCTTC.

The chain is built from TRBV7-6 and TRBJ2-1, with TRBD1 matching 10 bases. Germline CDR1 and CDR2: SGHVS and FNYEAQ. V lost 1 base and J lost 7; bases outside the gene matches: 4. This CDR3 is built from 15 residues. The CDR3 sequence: CASSLGQGAMNEQFF. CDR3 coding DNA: TGTGCCAGCAGCTTAGGACAGGGGGCTATGAATGAGCAGTTCTTC.

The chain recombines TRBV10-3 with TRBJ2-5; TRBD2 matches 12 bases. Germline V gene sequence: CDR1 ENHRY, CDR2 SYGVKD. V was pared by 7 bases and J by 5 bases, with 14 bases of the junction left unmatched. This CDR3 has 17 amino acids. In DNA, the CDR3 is TGTGCCATCAAGAACGGACTAGCGGGAAGAGGGGGGGAGACCCAGTACTTC. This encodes CAIKNGLAGRGGETQYF.

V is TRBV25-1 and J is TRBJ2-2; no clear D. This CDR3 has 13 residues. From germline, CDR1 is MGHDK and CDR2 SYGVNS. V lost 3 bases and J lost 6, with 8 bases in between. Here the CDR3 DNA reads TGTGCCAGCAGTGACCCGGCTGCCGGGGAGCTGTTTTTT. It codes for CASSDPAAGELFF.

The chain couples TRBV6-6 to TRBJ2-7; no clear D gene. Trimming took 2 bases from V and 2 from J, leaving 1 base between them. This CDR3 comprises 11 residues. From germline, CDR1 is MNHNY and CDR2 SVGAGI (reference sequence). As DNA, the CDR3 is TGTGCCAGCAGTTACGCCTACGAGCAGTACTTC. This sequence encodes CASSYAYEQYF.

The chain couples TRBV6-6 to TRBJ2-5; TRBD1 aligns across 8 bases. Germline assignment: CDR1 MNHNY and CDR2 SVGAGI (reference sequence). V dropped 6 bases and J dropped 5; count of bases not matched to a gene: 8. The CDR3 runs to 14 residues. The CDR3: CASRISGGWETQYF. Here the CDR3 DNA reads TGTGCCAGCAGGATTTCAGGGGGCTGGGAGACCCAGTACTTC.

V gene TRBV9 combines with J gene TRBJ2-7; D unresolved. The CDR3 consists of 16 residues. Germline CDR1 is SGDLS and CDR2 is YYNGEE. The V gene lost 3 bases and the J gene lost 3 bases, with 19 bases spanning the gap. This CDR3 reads CASSAFRLGGIYEQYF. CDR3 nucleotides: TGTGCCAGCAGCGCCTTCAGGCTGGGTGGAATCTACGAGCAGTACTTC.

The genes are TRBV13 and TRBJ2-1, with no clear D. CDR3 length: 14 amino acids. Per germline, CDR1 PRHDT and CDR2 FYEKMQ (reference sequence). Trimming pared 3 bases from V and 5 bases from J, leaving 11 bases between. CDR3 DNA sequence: TGTGCCAGCAGCTTTGGGGTGGTGAACAATGAGCAGTTCTTC. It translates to CASSFGVVNNEQFF. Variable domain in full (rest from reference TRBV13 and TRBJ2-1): AAGVIQSPRHLIKEKRETATLKCYPIPRHDTVYWYQQGPGQDPQFLISFYEKMQSDKGSIPDRFSAQQFSDYHSELNMSSLELGDSALYFCASSFGVVNNEQFFGPGTRLTVL.

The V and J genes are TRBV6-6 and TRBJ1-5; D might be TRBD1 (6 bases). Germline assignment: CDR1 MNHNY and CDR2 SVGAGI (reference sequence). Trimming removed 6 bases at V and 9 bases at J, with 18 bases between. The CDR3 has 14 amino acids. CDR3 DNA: TGTGCCAGCAGCCCCGACAGGACAAGTACGCCCCAGCATTTT. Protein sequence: CASSPDRTSTPQHF.

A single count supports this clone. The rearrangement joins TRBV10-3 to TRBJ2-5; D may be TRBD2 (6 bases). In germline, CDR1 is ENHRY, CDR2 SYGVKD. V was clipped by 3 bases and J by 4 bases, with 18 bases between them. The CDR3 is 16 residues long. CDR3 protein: CAISDVSPGVGETQYF. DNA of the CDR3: TGTGCCATCAGTGATGTCTCACCGGGGGTTGGAGAGACCCAGTACTTC.

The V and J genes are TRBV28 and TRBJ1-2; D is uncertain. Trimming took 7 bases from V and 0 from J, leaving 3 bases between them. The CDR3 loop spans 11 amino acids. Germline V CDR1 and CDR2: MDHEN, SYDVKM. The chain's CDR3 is CASKANYGYTF. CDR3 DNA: TGTGCCAGCAAAGCTAACTATGGCTACACCTTC.